The 24 T cell receptor beta chains in this list originate from one sample, sequenced in a study of blood T cell repertoires in COVID-19. Data came from immunoSEQ multiplex PCR; TCRdb stores just in-frame clones and leaves some out. This table has roughly 100,000 clones, around 84% appearing once. Sample: peripheral blood. All receptors derive from a woman aged 80 or over with acute or convalescent COVID-19.

This CDR3 is CASSRGPQDNTEAFF. The DNA for the CDR3 is TGTGCCAGCAGCCGAGGTCCACAGGATAACACTGAAGCTTTCTTT. The chain has TRBV9 and TRBJ1-1, with a possible D match to TRBD1 (5 bases). Germline assignment: CDR1 SGDLS and CDR2 YYNGEE. The CDR3 loop spans 15 amino acids. The V end lost 4 bases, the J end lost 2 bases, and 15 bases lay between the germline ends. Filled out from reference TRBV9 and TRBJ1-1, the complete variable domain reads DSGVTQTPKHLITATGQRVTLRCSPRSGDLSVYWYQQSLDQGLQFLIQYYNGEERAKGNILERFSAQQFPDLHSELNLSSLELGDSALYFCASSRGPQDNTEAFFGQGTRLTVV.

Written as DNA, the CDR3 is TGTGCCAGCAGCTCGGGGGACAGGGCCCTCAATGAGCAGTTCTTC. Translation: CASSSGDRALNEQFF. The rearrangement joins TRBV7-2 to TRBJ2-1; 9 nucleotides match TRBD1. This CDR3 is built from 15 residues. Germline lookup yields CDR1 SGHTA and CDR2 FQGNSA. V was pared by 4 bases and J by 6 bases, with 7 bases of the junction left unmatched.

V gene TRBV13 combines with J gene TRBJ2-1; 9 positions agree with TRBD2. The germline CDR1 and CDR2 sequences are PRHDT and FYEKMQ (reference sequence). The V gene end was trimmed by 3 bases and the J gene end by 8 bases; junction bases not matched to a gene: 8. The CDR3 is 15 amino acids. The CDR3 reads CASSFKREEYYEQFF. The CDR3 DNA is TGTGCCAGCAGCTTCAAGCGGGAGGAATACTATGAGCAGTTCTTC.

This clone was seen once. The gene calls are TRBV7-9 and TRBJ2-7; D may be TRBD1 (6 bases). Germline V lookup: CDR1 SEHNR, CDR2 FQNEAQ (reference sequence). V was trimmed by 5 bases and J by 5 bases, leaving 16 bases between them. The CDR3 consists of 14 residues. CDR3 nucleotides: TGTGCCAGCAGCGTCCGGGACAAGTTCCACGAGCAGTACTTC. This translates into CASSVRDKFHEQYF.

The chain has TRBV6-5 and TRBJ2-2, with TRBD2 matching 8 bases. CDR1 MNHEY and CDR2 SVGAGI come from the germline V gene. The J segment lost 5 bases and the V segment lost 8 bases, leaving 10 bases of the junction unmatched. CDR3 length equals 15 residues. The CDR3 loop is CASSEREKGTGELFF. The CDR3 DNA reads as TGTGCCAGCTCCGAGCGGGAGAAAGGGACCGGGGAGCTGTTTTTT.

The chain couples TRBV6-4 to TRBJ1-1; unclear D gene. This CDR3 comprises 13 residues. V lost 4 bases and J 3 bases, leaving 9 bases between the germline ends. The V gene's germline CDR1 is MRHNA and CDR2 SNTAGT. In DNA form, the CDR3 reads TGTGCCAGCAGTGTCACGCCAGACACTGAAGCTTTCTTT. It translates to CASSVTPDTEAFF.

The rearrangement joins TRBV2 to TRBJ2-5; D gene unclear. V was shortened by 2 bases and J by 0 bases, with 7 bases between the two germline ends. Per the germline V gene, CDR1 is SNHLY and CDR2 is FYNNEI. The CDR3 spans 14 residues. DNA of the CDR3: TGTGCCAGCAGTGAATGGAGCGACCAAGAGACCCAGTACTTC. Translating it yields CASSEWSDQETQYF.

V usage is TRBV2 and J usage is TRBJ1-5, with a tentative D call TRBD1 (5 bases). Trimming left V 8 bases short and J 6 bases short, with 17 bases between. The germline gives CDR1 SNHLY, CDR2 FYNNEI. CDR3 length equals 14 residues. CDR3 in DNA: TGTGCCAGCGGCAGGGTTGTATCGGGTCAGCCCCAGCATTTT. This gives the protein CASGRVVSGQPQHF.

The CDR3 region is CASRGQGTYTGELFF. The CDR3 coding sequence is TGTGCCAGTCGAGGGCAGGGGACGTACACCGGGGAGCTGTTTTTT. This chain uses TRBV19 with TRBJ2-2; possible D gene TRBD1, 6 bases. The CDR3 runs to 15 residues. V was shortened by 8 bases and J by 3 bases, with 16 bases between the two germline ends. Germline V gene data show CDR1 as LNHDA and CDR2 as SQIVND (reference sequence).

J is TRBJ2-1 and V is TRBV5-4, with D maybe TRBD2 (6 bases). Trimming cost V 7 bases and J 6 bases, with 14 bases left between them. Germline V CDR1 and CDR2: SGHNT, YYREEE (reference sequence). CDR3 length equals 13 residues. The CDR3 sequence: CASGLGGINEQFF. The CDR3 DNA is TGTGCCAGCGGGCTGGGAGGTATCAATGAGCAGTTCTTC. The full variable domain, its missing parts supplied by reference TRBV5-4 and TRBJ2-1, is ETGVTQSPTHLIKTRGQQVTLRCSSQSGHNTVSWYQQALGQGPQFIFQYYREEENGRGNFPPRFSGLQFPNYSSELNVNALELDDSALYLCASGLGGINEQFFGPGTRLTVL.

V usage is TRBV12-3 or TRBV12-4 and J usage is TRBJ2-3; D not certain. This CDR3 has 12 amino acids. V was trimmed by 2 bases and J by 7 bases, leaving 7 bases between them. The CDR3 reads CASSLSHYTQYF. The DNA of the CDR3 is TGTGCCAGCAGTTTAAGCCATTATACGCAGTATTTT.

The chain employs TRBV13 and TRBJ2-4; TRBD1 might be the D (5 bases). Per germline, CDR1 PRHDT and CDR2 FYEKMQ (reference sequence). V gave up 4 bases and J gave up 0 bases, with 16 bases separating them. This CDR3 contains 17 residues. CDR3 nucleotide sequence: TGTGCCAGCAGCTCCATCAGGGCGGATCTAGCCAAAAACATTCAGTACTTC. As protein: CASSSIRADLAKNIQYF.

A single count supports this clone. V and J are TRBV30 and TRBJ1-2; D may be TRBD1 (6 bases). The CDR3 covers 13 residues. Germline CDR1 and CDR2: GTSNPN and SVGIG (reference sequence). The germline V and J ends were trimmed by 3 bases and 1 base, with 9 bases remaining between them. CDR3 DNA: TGTGCCTGGAGCCGACAGGTTAACTATGGCTACACCTTC. Encoded protein: CAWSRQVNYGYTF.

The chain uses TRBV15 and TRBJ1-4, with D possibly matching TRBD1 (5 bases). Germline CDR1 is LNHNV and CDR2 is YYDKDF (reference sequence). The CDR3 covers 19 residues. Between the trimmed V and J ends, which lost 0 bases and 10 bases, there was a span of 27 bases. The CDR3 DNA follows: TGTGCCACCAGCAGAGACCAAGGGCCCCTTCAGGGCCTGAAGGGAAAACTGTTTTTT. Translated: CATSRDQGPLQGLKGKLFF.

The rearrangement links TRBV6-5 to TRBJ2-1; D not certain. CDR3 size: 15 residues. The germline V gene encodes CDR1 MNHEY and CDR2 SVGAGI. Trimming took off 6 bases at V and 0 bases at J, with 12 bases between the two ends. DNA of the CDR3: TGTGCCAGCAGAGAGCGCCCTAGCTCCTACAATGAGCAGTTCTTC. Encoded protein: CASRERPSSYNEQFF.

The CDR3 region has the DNA TGTGCCATCGGGGACAGGGACTACGAGCAGTACGTC. It codes for CAIGDRDYEQYV. The chain recombines TRBV10-3 with TRBJ2-7, with 9 bases matching TRBD1. Looked up from germline, CDR1 is ENHRY and CDR2 is SYGVKD. This CDR3 has 12 residues. V gave up 8 bases and J gave up 3 bases; unmatched junction bases: 2.

The gene calls are TRBV7-2 and TRBJ2-1; maybe TRBD2 (5 bases). CDR1 and CDR2 (germline): SGHTA, FQGNSA. This CDR3 region has 11 residues. V was trimmed by 4 bases and J by 15 bases, leaving 13 bases between them. The DNA for the CDR3 is TGTGCCAGCAGCTCCACTAGTAAGGGGTTCTTC. Protein sequence: CASSSTSKGFF.

The chain uses TRBV10-3 and TRBJ2-1; 11 bases fit TRBD2. Germline lookup yields CDR1 ENHRY and CDR2 SYGVKD. V dropped 7 bases and J dropped 0; count of bases not matched to a gene: 11. This CDR3 contains 18 residues. CDR3 sequence reads: CAITRTSGQSSSYNEQFF. Here the CDR3 DNA reads TGTGCCATCACCAGGACTAGCGGGCAGTCTAGCTCCTACAATGAGCAGTTCTTC.

The chain has TRBV5-5 and TRBJ2-5; TRBD1 is a possible D gene (5 bases). V shed 5 bases and J shed 5 bases, with 19 bases lying between them. The CDR3 is 15 residues long. Germline V gene data show CDR1 as SGHKS and CDR2 as YYEKEE (reference sequence). The CDR3 spells CASSGAGSLGETQYF. Written as DNA, the CDR3 is TGTGCCAGCAGTGGGGCAGGGTCTTTGGGGGAGACCCAGTACTTC.

J is TRBJ1-2 and V is TRBV5-1; 12 bases agree with TRBD1. V shed 3 bases, J shed 7 bases, and the junction held 4 bases outside the gene matches. The CDR3 extends over 14 amino acids. Germline values: CDR1 SGHRS, CDR2 YFSETQ. CDR3 in amino acids: CASSWDRGQGGYTF. The CDR3 DNA reads as TGCGCCAGCAGCTGGGACAGGGGGCAAGGTGGCTACACCTTC.

This clone was recorded a few times. CDR3 nucleotides: TGTGCCACCAGTGATTTTAGGACAGGCGGCTATGGCTACACCTTC. Translating it yields CATSDFRTGGYGYTF. The chain combines TRBV24-1 with TRBJ1-2; 7 nucleotides match TRBD1. J lost 4 bases, V lost 1 base, and 5 bases had no gene match. The CDR3 contains 15 residues. Germline assignment: CDR1 KGHDR and CDR2 SFDVKD.

The V gene is TRBV9, the J gene TRBJ2-5, with D possibly TRBD2 on 6 matching bases. The ends were cut back, 3 bases at V and 5 bases at J, with 14 bases in the middle. This CDR3 has 14 residues. The germline gives CDR1 SGDLS, CDR2 YYNGEE. The CDR3, as DNA: TGTGCCAGCAGCGGGGGGGACTTTCTGGAGACCCAGTACTTC. It encodes CASSGGDFLETQYF.

The rearrangement joins TRBV19 to TRBJ1-1; TRBD1 aligns across 8 bases. From germline, CDR1 is LNHDA and CDR2 SQIVND (reference sequence). The CDR3 length is 12 residues. With 11 bases clipped from V and 5 bases from J, the junction kept 7 bases outside the gene matches. DNA for the CDR3: TGTGCCTCTAACAGGGGGGGGACTGAAGCTTTCTTT. This gives the protein CASNRGGTEAFF.

The rearrangement uses TRBV5-8 and TRBJ2-6; no definite D call. Germline values: CDR1 SGHTS, CDR2 YDEGEE. The CDR3 contains 14 residues. V was clipped by 4 bases and J by 3 bases, with 8 bases between them. For the CDR3, the DNA is TGTGCCAGCAGCCCGTCCGGTGGGGCCAACGTCCTGACTTTC. Protein product: CASSPSGGANVLTF.